This T cell receptor (beta chain) derives from a study of T cell responses to AZD1222 COVID-19 vaccine. Study-wide results and caveats: Regions 160-218 and 743-854 held dominance among vaccine-associated CD4 TCRs, which spanned spike.

The germline V and J ends were trimmed by 3 bases and 10 bases, with 15 bases remaining between them. The germline V gene has CDR1 SQVTM and CDR2 ANQGSEA. The CDR3 has 12 amino acids. A remark on this clone: Its antigen is currently unknown.

The assay was immunoSEQ multiplex PCR, and TCRdb's table has in-frame clones only and misses some. The sample lists over 100,000 clones; around nine tenths were seen once. The TCR comes from an adult in good health. The sample in question was peripheral blood, obtained on day 0 of AZD1222 vaccination. The V and J genes are TRBV29-1 and TRBJ2-5; no definite D call. The CDR3 nucleotides are TGCAGCGTTGAGGCTTATGGTGGTGGCCAGTACTTC. Translating it yields CSVEAYGGGQYF.